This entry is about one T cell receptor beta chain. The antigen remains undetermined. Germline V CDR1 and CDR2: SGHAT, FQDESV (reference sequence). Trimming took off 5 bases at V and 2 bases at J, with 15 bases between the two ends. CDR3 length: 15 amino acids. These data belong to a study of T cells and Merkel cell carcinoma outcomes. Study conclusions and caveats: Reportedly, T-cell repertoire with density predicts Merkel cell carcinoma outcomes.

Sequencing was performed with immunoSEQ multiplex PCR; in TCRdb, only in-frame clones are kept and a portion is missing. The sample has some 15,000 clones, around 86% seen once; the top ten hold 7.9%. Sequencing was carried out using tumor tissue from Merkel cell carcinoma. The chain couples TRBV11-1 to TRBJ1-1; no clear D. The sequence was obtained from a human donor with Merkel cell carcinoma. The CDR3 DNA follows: TGTGCCAGCAGCCCCTTGCGGGCGATAAACACTGAAGCTTTCTTT. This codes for CASSPLRAINTEAFF.